The 20 T cell receptor beta chains below all came from one sample that was sequenced in a study of shared clonotypes between healthy human individuals. The protocol was immunoSEQ multiplex PCR, while the TCRdb copy is restricted to in-frame clones and leaves out a portion. Found here are a few million clones, approximately 96% of them singletons; the top ten hold around 0.13%. The material sequenced was naive CD4+ T cells sorted from blood. Subset reported: CD45RA+ positively selected. The origin of the receptors is a young man in good health.

Points on this clone: Other DNA sequences in the sample encode the same CDR3. The chain carries TRBV6-5 and TRBJ1-1; 7 positions match TRBD1. The CDR3 spans 15 residues. Germline V CDR1 and CDR2: MNHEY, SVGAGI. The junction had 6 bases not matched to a gene; V was cut back by 3 bases and J by 2 bases. The CDR3 sequence: CASSYSGTANTEAFF. CDR3 nucleotide sequence: TGTGCCAGCAGTTATTCCGGGACAGCTAACACTGAAGCTTTCTTT.

V gene TRBV7-9 combines with J gene TRBJ2-5; 11 bases align to TRBD2. J lost 4 bases, V lost 3 bases, and 1 base had no gene match. This CDR3 is built from 14 residues. Per the germline V gene, CDR1 is SEHNR and CDR2 is FQNEAQ (reference sequence). The CDR3 coding sequence is TGTGCCAGCAGCTTTAGCGGGAGGGGAGAGACCCAGTACTTC. Protein sequence: CASSFSGRGETQYF.

This chain joins TRBV27 and TRBJ2-2, with unresolved D. The CDR3 is 14 amino acids. The germline CDR1 and CDR2 sequences are MNHEY and SMNVEV (reference sequence). The germline V and J ends were trimmed by 5 bases and 6 bases, with 13 bases remaining between them. As DNA, the CDR3 is TGTGCCAGCAGTCCCCCCCCCGTCGCCGGGGAGCTGTTTTTT. As protein: CASSPPPVAGELFF.

The genes are TRBV10-3 and TRBJ1-1; 8 nucleotides line up with TRBD1. The V gene's germline CDR1 is ENHRY and CDR2 SYGVKD. The junction had 9 bases not matched to a gene; V was cut back by 7 bases and J by 5 bases. The CDR3 is 14 amino acids. CDR3 region: CAITMTGVGTEAFF. CDR3 bases: TGTGCCATCACCATGACAGGGGTCGGGACTGAAGCTTTCTTT.

Of note for this clone: The sample carries other DNA sequences with the same CDR3. The rearrangement links TRBV5-6 to TRBJ1-1; no clear D. The germline V gene has CDR1 SGHDT and CDR2 YYEEEE. This CDR3 is built from 14 residues. Trimming shortened V by 2 bases and J by 0 bases, and 8 bases separated the two germline ends. The CDR3 DNA is TGTGCCAGCAGCTTTGGCCAGCTGAACACTGAAGCTTTCTTT. This codes for CASSFGQLNTEAFF. Together with reference TRBV5-6 and TRBJ1-1, the CDR3 gives the full variable domain: DAGVTQSPTHLIKTRGQQVTLRCSPKSGHDTVSWYQQALGQGPQFIFQYYEEEERQRGNFPDRFSGHQFPNYSSELNVNALLLGDSALYLCASSFGQLNTEAFFGQGTRLTVV.

This rearrangement joins TRBV5-1 to TRBJ2-1, with D possibly TRBD2 on 6 matching bases. CDR1 is SGHRS, CDR2 YFSETQ, per germline. The CDR3 is 13 amino acids. The V end lost 0 bases, the J end lost 8 bases, and 9 bases lay between the germline ends. DNA of the CDR3: TGCGCCAGCAGCTTGGGGGACTTCGATGAGCAGTTCTTC. Its translation: CASSLGDFDEQFF.

The chain recombines TRBV28 with TRBJ2-7; D remains ambiguous. CDR3 length equals 13 residues. V was pared by 5 bases and J by 0 bases, with 8 bases between. Looked up from germline, CDR1 is MDHEN and CDR2 is SYDVKM. CDR3: CASSMSNSYEQYF. The CDR3 nucleotides read TGTGCCAGCAGTATGAGTAACTCCTACGAGCAGTACTTC.

To note about this clone: The same CDR3 is also encoded by other DNA sequences in this sample. The J gene is TRBJ1-6, the V gene TRBV28; possibly TRBD1 for D (5 bases). The CDR3 is 13 amino acids. V was trimmed by 6 bases and J by 5 bases, leaving 8 bases between them. The germline CDR1 and CDR2 sequences are MDHEN and SYDVKM. Here the CDR3 DNA reads TGTGCCAGCAGGGGACGGAATAATTCACCCCTCCACTTT. Protein: CASRGRNNSPLHF.

This rearrangement joins TRBV6-5 to TRBJ2-3, with TRBD1 matching 7 bases. Unmatched junction bases numbered 4, after V lost 7 bases and J lost 3 bases. This CDR3 comprises 13 residues. Germline CDR1 MNHEY, CDR2 SVGAGI. Written as DNA, the CDR3 is TGTGCCAGCAAGAGGGGACAGACAGATACGCAGTATTTT. The encoded protein is CASKRGQTDTQYF.

This clone occurred a few times. Other DNA sequences from this sample encode an identical CDR3 as well. The rearrangement uses TRBV5-1 and TRBJ2-3; D perhaps matches TRBD1 (6 bases). Trimming removed 4 bases at V and 0 bases at J, with 9 bases between. The CDR3 has 14 amino acids. Germline V CDR1 and CDR2: SGHRS, YFSETQ. Here the CDR3 reads CASSLTGSTDTQYF. CDR3 DNA: TGCGCCAGCAGCCTCACAGGGAGCACAGATACGCAGTATTTT.

This clone appeared a single time. The V call is TRBV5-5, the J call TRBJ2-3, with a tentative D call TRBD2 (5 bases). Per the germline V gene, CDR1 is SGHKS and CDR2 is YYEKEE (reference sequence). The CDR3 length is 16 residues. V was shortened by 4 bases and J by 5 bases, with 20 bases between the two germline ends. CDR3 in amino acids: CASSPHGKSEVDTQYF. The DNA of the CDR3 is TGTGCCAGCAGCCCTCACGGGAAGTCCGAGGTAGATACGCAGTATTTT.

The V and J genes are TRBV18 and TRBJ1-3; tentative D call: TRBD1 (5 bases). The V end lost 5 bases, the J end lost 1 base, and 15 bases lay between the germline ends. Germline CDR1 reads KGHSH; CDR2 reads LQKENI. The length of the CDR3 is 16 residues. The CDR3 region is CASSFETGLSGNTIYF. The CDR3 DNA follows: TGTGCCAGCTCATTCGAGACGGGACTATCTGGAAACACCATATATTTT.

The chain joins TRBV30 to TRBJ1-3; tentative D call: TRBD1 (5 bases). The CDR3 length is 15 residues. Germline loops: CDR1 GTSNPN, CDR2 SVGIG (reference sequence). V shed 5 bases and J shed 4 bases, with 18 bases lying between them. CDR3 protein: CAWAPGPGTGNTIYF. The CDR3 DNA is TGTGCCTGGGCCCCCGGGCCAGGGACCGGAAACACCATATATTTT.

V usage is TRBV5-1 and J usage is TRBJ2-1; D may be TRBD2 (5 bases). The ends were cut back, 0 bases at V and 6 bases at J, with 22 bases in the middle. CDR1 and CDR2 (germline): SGHRS, YFSETQ. The CDR3 has 18 amino acids. CDR3 in DNA: TGCGCCAGCAGCTTGGAGGTCGGCGGGCTCCCCTGGGGCAATGAGCAGTTCTTC. It is translated as CASSLEVGGLPWGNEQFF.

Comments on this clone: Distinct nucleotide sequences in the sample also encode this CDR3. The chain carries TRBV6-5 and TRBJ2-5; 12 bases agree with TRBD1. Per the germline V gene, CDR1 is MNHEY and CDR2 is SVGAGI. Trimming took 2 bases from V and 5 from J; bases not matched to a gene: 6. The CDR3 spans 16 residues. The CDR3 reads CASSYSGTGGGETQYF. DNA of the CDR3: TGTGCCAGCAGTTACAGTGGGACAGGGGGCGGGGAGACCCAGTACTTC.

This CDR3 is CASSEGLAETQYF. CDR3 sequence (DNA): TGTGCCAGCAGTGAGGGGCTAGCGGAGACCCAGTACTTC. The V and J genes are TRBV6-6 and TRBJ2-5; D possibly corresponds to TRBD2 (6 bases). This CDR3 is built from 13 residues. The germline CDR1 and CDR2 sequences are MNHNY and SVGAGI (reference sequence). V was shortened by 5 bases and J by 5 bases, with 12 bases between the two germline ends.

The rearrangement uses TRBV14 and TRBJ2-6; D is undetermined. The CDR3 has 13 residues. CDR1 is SGHDN, CDR2 FVKESK, per germline. Trimming removed 6 bases at V and 9 bases at J, with 12 bases between. The CDR3 loop is CASRRQDGNVLTF. The CDR3 DNA reads as TGTGCCAGCAGGAGGCAAGATGGCAACGTCCTGACTTTC. Supplemented by reference TRBV14 and TRBJ2-6, the full variable domain reads EAGVTQFPSHSVIEKGQTVTLRCDPISGHDNLYWYRRVMGKEIKFLLHFVKESKQDESGMPNNRFLAERTGGTYSTLKVQPAELEDSGVYFCASRRQDGNVLTFGAGSRLTVL.

This clone was detected once. The chain joins TRBV6-5 to TRBJ2-2; D is perhaps TRBD1 (6 bases). This CDR3 comprises 14 residues. Germline-derived CDR1 and CDR2 are MNHEY and SVGAGI. The ends were cut back, 6 bases at V and 1 base at J, with 9 bases in the middle. CDR3 bases: TGTGCCAGCAGACAGGGTTTGAACACCGGGGAGCTGTTTTTT. This codes for CASRQGLNTGELFF.

The V and J genes are TRBV7-2 and TRBJ1-2; D may be TRBD1 (6 bases). The CDR3 sequence is 16 residues long. The V and J ends lost 1 base and 4 bases respectively, with 16 bases between them. Germline values: CDR1 SGHTA, CDR2 FQGNSA. CDR3 coding DNA: TGTGCCAGCAGCTTAGGGCCCCCCGGGGGGGCCTATGGCTACACCTTC. Translating it yields CASSLGPPGGAYGYTF.

V and J are TRBV5-4 and TRBJ2-3; D possibly corresponds to TRBD1 (5 bases). V dropped 4 bases and J dropped 3 bases, with 18 bases sitting between them. Germline V lookup: CDR1 SGHNT, CDR2 YYREEE (reference sequence). The CDR3 contains 16 residues. CDR3 sequence: CASSPGAGKVTDTQYF. The CDR3 region has the DNA TGTGCCAGCAGCCCTGGGGCAGGCAAAGTAACAGATACGCAGTATTTT.